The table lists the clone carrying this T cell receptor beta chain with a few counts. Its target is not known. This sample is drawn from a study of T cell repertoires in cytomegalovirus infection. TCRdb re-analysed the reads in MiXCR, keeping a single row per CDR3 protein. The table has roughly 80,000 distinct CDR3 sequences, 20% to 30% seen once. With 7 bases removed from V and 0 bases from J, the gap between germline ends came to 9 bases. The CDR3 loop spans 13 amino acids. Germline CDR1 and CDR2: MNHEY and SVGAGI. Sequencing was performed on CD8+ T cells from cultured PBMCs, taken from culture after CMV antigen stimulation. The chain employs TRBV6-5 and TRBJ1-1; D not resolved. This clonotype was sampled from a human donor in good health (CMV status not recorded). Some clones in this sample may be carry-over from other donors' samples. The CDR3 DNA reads TGTGCCAGCAAGTTCACCTTGAACACTGAAGCTTTCTTT. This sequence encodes CASKFTLNTEAFF.